The text below deals with one TCR beta chain. The antigen is unknown. In the same sample, other DNA sequences code for this CDR3. Extraction and reverse transcription of RNA yielded cDNA as the sequencing template. TCRdb keeps only in-frame clones here, not all; method: immunoSEQ multiplex PCR. The sample yields under 200,000 clones, less than 70% seen once. Treatment denoted: oral pan-JAK inhibitor, 5-10 mg twice daily. This record belongs to a study of CD8+ T cells in alopecia areata. Whole-study findings and limits: Both scalp clonality and the expanded CD8+ clones among the top 100 showed a significant decrease with tofacitinib.

Trimming removed 3 bases from V and 2 bases from J; junction bases left unmatched: 2. The CDR3 consists of 15 residues. Germline V gene lookup returns CDR1 GTSNPN and CDR2 SVGIG (reference sequence). The sequenced sample was CD4+ T cells sorted from blood, obtained at week 24, from a patient treated with tofacitinib. The receptor was isolated from a human donor with alopecia areata. This sequence joins TRBV30 and TRBJ1-5; 12 positions agree with TRBD1. CDR3 in DNA: TGTGCCTGGAGGGGACAGGGGGCTGGCAATCAGCCCCAGCATTTT. It codes for CAWRGQGAGNQPQHF.